Following are 26 T cell receptor beta chains from one sample sequenced in a study of T cell repertoires in ileal Crohn's disease (dated by TCRdb to about 2019). Receptor libraries were prepared by the immunoSEQ multiplex PCR assay. Imported from immuneACCESS, the table was reduced by TCRdb to in-frame sequences with V and J called. These copies leave out some clones; in studies compared against another copy, an unresolved V gene accounts for under half, and the cause of the remainder is not known. The sample table holds more than 4,000 clones, of which about 81% were seen once. The top ten constitute under 8% of the sample. Specimen: ileal tissue. These receptors were obtained from an adult with Crohn's disease.

This clone has just a few counts. The CDR3 DNA reads as TGTGCCTGGGCCCTCGGGGAAAAGCAGTACTTC. The encoded protein is CAWALGEKQYF. This chain uses TRBV30 with TRBJ2-7; a weak D match, TRBD2 (5 bases). The CDR3 is 11 amino acids. V was cut by 5 bases and J by 8 bases, with 13 bases left in between. From germline, CDR1 is GTSNPN and CDR2 SVGIG (reference sequence).

This clone has more than one count but fewer than ten. The J gene is TRBJ1-1, the V gene TRBV30; D not certain. The CDR3 has 13 amino acids. Per germline, CDR1 GTSNPN and CDR2 SVGIG (reference sequence). V was clipped by 7 bases and J by 5 bases, with 17 bases between them. CDR3 protein: CAFILKGGTEAFF. The CDR3 DNA reads TGTGCCTTTATACTCAAGGGAGGAACTGAAGCTTTCTTT.

The V gene is TRBV7-9, the J gene TRBJ2-3, with no clear D. The V end lost 1 base, the J end lost 10 bases, and 18 bases lay between the germline ends. The CDR3 runs 15 residues. The germline gives CDR1 SEHNR, CDR2 FQNEAQ (reference sequence). CDR3 DNA sequence: TGTGCCAGCAGCTTAGGGCAGCAGCCTGCAGGATCGCAGTATTTT. Amino acids: CASSLGQQPAGSQYF.

This chain joins TRBV30 and TRBJ2-3; D ambiguous. V was pared by 3 bases and J by 6 bases, with 10 bases between. Germline V gives CDR1 GTSNPN, CDR2 SVGIG (reference sequence). CDR3 length: 12 amino acids. In nucleotides, the CDR3 is TGTGCCTGGAGCGGCTCCGGGGATACGCAGTATTTT. This codes for CAWSGSGDTQYF.

The chain employs TRBV27 and TRBJ1-2; D might be TRBD1 (6 bases). V gave up 4 bases and J gave up 2 bases, with 23 bases separating them. From germline, CDR1 is MNHEY and CDR2 SMNVEV (reference sequence). There are 18 residues in the CDR3. DNA for the CDR3: TGTGCCAGCAGTTCCGAGCCCCGCTTTACAGGGTACAACTATGGCTACACCTTC. Protein sequence: CASSSEPRFTGYNYGYTF.

This clone has a handful of counts. The chain couples TRBV28 to TRBJ1-1, with TRBD1 matching 8 bases. This CDR3 comprises 15 residues. CDR1 MDHEN and CDR2 SYDVKM come from the germline V gene. V was pared by 5 bases and J by 0 bases, with 5 bases of the junction left unmatched. The DNA for the CDR3 is TGTGCCAGCAGTAAAAGGACAGGGCTGAACACTGAAGCTTTCTTT. Translating it yields CASSKRTGLNTEAFF. Drawing the rest from reference TRBV28 and TRBJ1-1, the complete variable domain is DVKVTQSSRYLVKRTGEKVFLECVQDMDHENMFWYRQDPGLGLRLIYFSYDVKMKEKGDIPEGYSVSREKKERFSLILESASTNQTSMYLCASSKRTGLNTEAFFGQGTRLTVV.

The rearrangement links TRBV6-6 to TRBJ2-6, with TRBD1 identical over 7 bases. This CDR3 is built from 16 residues. Germline V gene sequence: CDR1 MNHNY, CDR2 SVGAGI (reference sequence). Trimming cost V 10 bases and J 0 bases; bases outside gene matches: 9. In DNA, the CDR3 is TGTGCCACCGAGGGACAGCTATACTCTGGGGCCAACGTCCTGACTTTC. Translated, it gives CATEGQLYSGANVLTF.

The gene calls are TRBV7-2 and TRBJ1-2; perhaps TRBD1 as D (5 bases). V was shortened by 7 bases and J by 3 bases, with 21 bases between the two germline ends. This CDR3 has 16 amino acids. From germline, CDR1 is SGHTA and CDR2 FQGNSA. The CDR3 DNA reads as TGTGCCAGCACCCTACACTCTACCAGGGTTGACTATGGCTACACCTTC. Translating gives CASTLHSTRVDYGYTF.

The chain carries TRBV14 and TRBJ2-7; 8 nucleotides agree with TRBD1. V lost 5 bases and J lost 8; bases outside the gene matches: 5. The CDR3 sequence is 12 residues long. Germline V gene data show CDR1 as SGHDN and CDR2 as FVKESK. For the CDR3, the DNA is TGTGCCAGCAGCGCGGACAGGGTAAAGCAGTACTTC. Amino acid sequence: CASSADRVKQYF.

The chain couples TRBV7-3 to TRBJ2-3, with 12 bases matching TRBD2. The CDR3 loop spans 15 amino acids. Germline trimming cut 6 bases from V and 6 bases from J; bases unmatched to any gene: 7. Per the germline V gene, CDR1 is SGHTA and CDR2 is FQGTGA. The CDR3 DNA sequence: TGTGCCAGCAGTTCTAGCGGGGGGGCGTGGGATACGCAGTATTTT. As protein: CASSSSGGAWDTQYF. Together with reference TRBV7-3 and TRBJ2-3, the CDR3 gives the full variable domain: GAGVSQTPSNKVTEKGKYVELRCDPISGHTALYWYRQSLGQGPEFLIYFQGTGAADDSGLPNDRFFAVRPEGSVSTLKIQRTERGDSAVYLCASSSSGGAWDTQYFGPGTRLTVL.

The chain has TRBV18 and TRBJ1-1, with D maybe TRBD1 (6 bases). V dropped 2 bases and J dropped 0 bases, with 16 bases sitting between them. The germline gives CDR1 KGHSH, CDR2 LQKENI. This CDR3 comprises 17 residues. The CDR3 region has the DNA TGTGCCAGCTCACCAAGATCCAGGGGCCTTATGAACACTGAAGCTTTCTTT. Protein sequence: CASSPRSRGLMNTEAFF.

This rearrangement joins TRBV29-1 to TRBJ1-1, with 7 bases that match TRBD1. Looked up from germline, CDR1 is SQVTM and CDR2 is ANQGSEA. Germline trimming cut 7 bases from V and 3 bases from J; bases unmatched to any gene: 8. The CDR3 runs to 13 residues. The CDR3 protein is CSGGTAPYTEAFF. CDR3 sequence (DNA): TGCAGCGGGGGGACAGCCCCCTACACTGAAGCTTTCTTT.

The chain has TRBV6-5 and TRBJ2-3; 8 nucleotides align to TRBD1. Trimming removed 4 bases from V and 2 bases from J; junction bases left unmatched: 5. Germline values: CDR1 MNHEY, CDR2 SVGAGI. The CDR3 spans 15 residues. CDR3 bases: TGTGCCAGCAGTTCCCAGGGGGCGTACACAGATACGCAGTATTTT. It is translated as CASSSQGAYTDTQYF.

The chain links TRBV5-1 to TRBJ2-5, with TRBD1 matching 10 bases. Germline CDR1 SGHRS, CDR2 YFSETQ. CDR3 length equals 14 residues. Trimming at V came to 3 bases and at J to 3 bases, leaving 2 bases not matched to a gene. CDR3 DNA: TGCGCCAGCAGCTCAGGGACAGGGGAAGAGACCCAGTACTTC. Protein sequence: CASSSGTGEETQYF.

The V and J genes are TRBV5-1 and TRBJ1-5; TRBD1 is a possible D gene (5 bases). Trimming removed 1 base from V and 6 bases from J, with 14 bases in between. Germline-derived CDR1 and CDR2 are SGHRS and YFSETQ. The CDR3 contains 15 residues. The CDR3 protein is CASSLRGEGGQPQHF. The CDR3 region has the DNA TGCGCCAGCAGCTTGAGGGGTGAGGGAGGTCAGCCCCAGCATTTT. Full variable domain (outside the CDR3, taken from reference TRBV5-1 and TRBJ1-5): KAGVTQTPRYLIKTRGQQVTLSCSPISGHRSVSWYQQTPGQGLQFLFEYFSETQRNKGNFPGRFSGRQFSNSRSEMNVSTLELGDSALYLCASSLRGEGGQPQHFGDGTRLSIL.

This rearrangement joins TRBV28 to TRBJ2-7, with D possibly TRBD1 on 6 matching bases. V was cut by 3 bases and J by 3 bases, with 24 bases left in between. Looked up from germline, CDR1 is MDHEN and CDR2 is SYDVKM. CDR3 size: 18 residues. Written as DNA, the CDR3 is TGTGCCAGCAGTTTCATTGGGGCAGGGGCCTACGCCAACTACGAGCAGTACTTC. This codes for CASSFIGAGAYANYEQYF.

The chain is built from TRBV7-2 and TRBJ2-7; TRBD2 matches 9 bases. Germline assignment: CDR1 SGHTA and CDR2 FQGNSA. The CDR3 extends over 14 amino acids. J lost 0 bases, V lost 6 bases, and 3 bases had no gene match. CDR3 sequence reads: CASSISGGSYEQYF. The CDR3 DNA is TGTGCCAGCAGTATTAGCGGGGGCTCCTACGAGCAGTACTTC.

V is TRBV7-2 and J is TRBJ1-3; D is unclear. In germline, CDR1 is SGHTA, CDR2 FQGNSA. Trimming cost V 2 bases and J 4 bases, with 15 bases left between them. The CDR3 is 16 amino acids. CDR3 region: CASSLRPGIAGNTIYF. In DNA, the CDR3 is TGTGCCAGCAGCTTACGGCCCGGGATAGCCGGAAACACCATATATTTT.

This chain joins TRBV7-2 and TRBJ1-2; tentative D call: TRBD1 (6 bases). The CDR3 is made up of 15 amino acids. Germline CDR1 is SGHTA and CDR2 is FQGNSA. Trimming removed 5 bases at V and 8 bases at J, with 21 bases between. The CDR3 spells CASSPTRTGTSGYTF. Here the CDR3 DNA reads TGTGCCAGCAGCCCAACAAGAACAGGGACGAGCGGCTACACCTTC.

This clone was seen only a few times. This chain joins TRBV19 and TRBJ1-2; TRBD1 is a possible D gene (5 bases). V lost 6 bases and J 2 bases, leaving 19 bases between the germline ends. CDR3 length equals 16 residues. Per germline, CDR1 LNHDA and CDR2 SQIVND (reference sequence). The CDR3 region has the DNA TGTGCCAGTAGGATACCAGGTTTTGGGGCCAACTATGGCTACACCTTC. This codes for CASRIPGFGANYGYTF.

The V and J genes are TRBV6-1 and TRBJ2-3; TRBD1 aligns across 8 bases. With 3 bases clipped from V and 0 bases from J, the junction kept 2 bases outside the gene matches. The germline V gene has CDR1 MNHNS and CDR2 SASEGT. The CDR3 length is 15 residues. The CDR3 loop is CASSDYRGSTDTQYF. The CDR3 DNA is TGTGCCAGCAGTGACTACAGGGGGAGCACAGATACGCAGTATTTT.

The table lists this clone with a count of one. The chain uses TRBV9 and TRBJ1-4, with D maybe TRBD1 (5 bases). There are 15 residues in the CDR3. V was shortened by 4 bases and J by 5 bases, with 15 bases between the two germline ends. Germline CDR1 is SGDLS and CDR2 is YYNGEE. CDR3 DNA sequence: TGTGCCAGCAGCCAAACGGGGGGGTCCAATGAAAAACTGTTTTTT. Amino acids: CASSQTGGSNEKLFF.

The V gene is TRBV6-6, the J gene TRBJ1-1; a weak D match, TRBD1 (5 bases). Germline CDR1 MNHNY, CDR2 SVGAGI (reference sequence). The V and J ends lost 4 bases and 0 bases respectively, with 12 bases between them. The CDR3 loop spans 15 amino acids. The chain's CDR3 is CASSFDRTLNTEAFF. The CDR3 DNA reads TGTGCCAGCAGTTTCGACAGAACTCTGAACACTGAAGCTTTCTTT.

The rearrangement joins TRBV19 to TRBJ1-1; TRBD1 matches at 7 bases. Trimming took 7 bases from V and 1 from J; bases not matched to a gene: 9. Germline V gene sequence: CDR1 LNHDA, CDR2 SQIVND (reference sequence). The CDR3 loop spans 15 amino acids. The CDR3 loop reads CASTPVGQPNTEAFF. Written as DNA, the CDR3 is TGTGCCAGTACCCCCGTGGGACAGCCGAACACTGAAGCTTTCTTT. Based on the CDR3 plus reference TRBV19 and TRBJ1-1, the full variable domain is DGGITQSPKYLFRKEGQNVTLSCEQNLNHDAMYWYRQDPGQGLRLIYYSQIVNDFQKGDIAEGYSVSREKKESFPLTVTSAQKNPTAFYLCASTPVGQPNTEAFFGQGTRLTVV.

The chain has TRBV11-2 and TRBJ1-1, with 8 positions matching TRBD1. This CDR3 region has 15 residues. Germline CDR1 reads SGHAT; CDR2 reads FQNNGV. The junction had 9 bases not matched to a gene; V was cut back by 5 bases and J by 4 bases. DNA for the CDR3: TGTGCCAGCAGCCGGACAGGGCAGGAGGGCACTGAAGCTTTCTTT. It yields the protein CASSRTGQEGTEAFF.

This chain links TRBV7-2 with TRBJ1-3; D is possibly TRBD1 (6 bases). The V and J ends lost 3 bases and 3 bases respectively, with 9 bases between them. Germline CDR1 is SGHTA and CDR2 is FQGNSA. The CDR3 consists of 14 residues. CDR3 nucleotides: TGTGCCAGCAGCTTCAGGGGAGTTGGAAACACCATATATTTT. Translated: CASSFRGVGNTIYF.